This entry concerns a single T cell receptor beta chain. The antigen is unknown. Per germline, CDR1 SNHLY and CDR2 FYNNEI. V was cut by 6 bases and J by 9 bases, with 17 bases left in between. The CDR3 length is 13 residues. The data stem from a study of cytomegalovirus exposure and HLA in healthy donors. Overall study context: HLA-typed donors were the source of approximately 80 million unique TCRs held in an early data release.

The study's findings and limits: As a later analysis revealed, the rate of TCR association differed by HLA locus, with DRB1 most and HLA-C fewest. An analysis that came later showed most CMV-associated TCR beta chains appearing HLA-restricted.

Nominally healthy donors provided the samples, though records likely missed some immune exposures. With 60 Vbeta and 13 Jbeta primers, the PCR was carried out. The table came from immunoSEQ multiplex PCR; TCRdb's copy has only in-frame clones and leaves some out. This sample carries 100,000 to 150,000 clones, 75% to 90% of them seen once, and the ten largest clones take around 20%. The receptor comes from a man aged 18 to 29 in good health and CMV-seropositive. The chain couples TRBV2 to TRBJ1-2; tentative D call: TRBD1 (6 bases). Source material: PBMCs. CDR3 amino acids: CASSVTGASSYTF. CDR3 DNA: TGTGCCAGCAGCGTGACAGGCGCGAGTAGCTACACCTTC. Full variable domain (remainder filled in from reference TRBV2 and TRBJ1-2): EPEVTQTPSHQVTQMGQEVILRCVPISNHLYFYWYRQILGQKVEFLVSFYNNEISEKSEIFDDQFSVERPDGSNFTLKIRSTKLEDSAMYFCASSVTGASSYTFGSGTRLTVV.